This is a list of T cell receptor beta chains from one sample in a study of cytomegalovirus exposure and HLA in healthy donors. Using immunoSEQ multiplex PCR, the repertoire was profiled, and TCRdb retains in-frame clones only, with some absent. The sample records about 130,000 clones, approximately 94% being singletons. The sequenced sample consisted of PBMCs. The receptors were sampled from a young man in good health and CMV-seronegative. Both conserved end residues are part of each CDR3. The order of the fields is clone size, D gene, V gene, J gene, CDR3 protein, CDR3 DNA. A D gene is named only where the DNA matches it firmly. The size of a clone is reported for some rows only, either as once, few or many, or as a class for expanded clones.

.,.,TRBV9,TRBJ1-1,CASSATGWANTEAFF,TGTGCCAGCAGCGCCACAGGTTGGGCGAACACTGAAGCTTTCTTT
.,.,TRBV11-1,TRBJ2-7,CASSITGTHTYEQYF,TGTGCCAGCAGTATTACTGGGACACATACCTACGAGCAGTACTTC
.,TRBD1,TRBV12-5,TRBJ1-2,CASGSGTAAFF,TGTGCTAGTGGTTCCGGGACAGCGGCCTTCTTC
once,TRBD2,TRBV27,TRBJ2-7,CASSHLAGNSYEQYF,TGTGCCAGCAGTCACCTAGCGGGAAACTCCTACGAGCAGTACTTC
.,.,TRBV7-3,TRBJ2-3,CASSLAGSTSTDTQYF,TGTGCCAGCAGCTTGGCGGGGTCGACAAGCACAGATACGCAGTATTTT
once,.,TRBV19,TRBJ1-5,CASSIDRGYSNQPQHF,TGTGCCAGTAGTATAGACAGGGGATATAGCAATCAGCCCCAGCATTTT
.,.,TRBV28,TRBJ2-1,CASSLDSGNEQFF,TGTGCCAGCAGTTTGGACTCTGGGAATGAGCAGTTCTTC
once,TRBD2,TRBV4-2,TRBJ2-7,CASSQESREVSYEQYF,TGTGCCAGCAGCCAAGAGTCGCGGGAGGTTTCCTACGAGCAGTACTTC
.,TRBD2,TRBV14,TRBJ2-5,CASSRLAGTTNQETQYF,TGTGCCAGCAGCCGACTAGCGGGAACTACCAACCAAGAGACCCAGTACTTC
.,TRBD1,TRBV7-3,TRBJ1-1,CASRTPGQGGNTEAFF,TGTGCCAGCAGGACACCGGGACAGGGAGGGAACACTGAAGCTTTCTTT
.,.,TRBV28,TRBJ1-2,CASSLLRRVGSGYTF,TGTGCCAGCAGTTTACTTCGCAGGGTGGGTAGTGGCTACACCTTC
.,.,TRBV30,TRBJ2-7,CAWSPSPSGTLQAYF,TGTGCCTGGAGTCCTTCCCCCAGCGGGACACTACAGGCGTACTTC
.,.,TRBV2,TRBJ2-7,CASSDLGFSSYEQYF,TGTGCCAGCAGTGATCTAGGTTTTTCCTCCTACGAGCAGTACTTC
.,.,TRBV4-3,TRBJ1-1,CASSHNRELNTEAFF,TGCGCCAGCAGCCACAACAGGGAGCTGAACACTGAAGCTTTCTTT
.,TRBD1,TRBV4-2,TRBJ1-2,CASSQEFASGQIYGYTF,TGTGCCAGCAGCCAAGAATTTGCATCGGGACAGATCTATGGCTACACCTTC
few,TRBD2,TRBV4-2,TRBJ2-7,CASSQAASGSYEQYF,TGTGCCAGCAGCCAAGCGGCTAGCGGGAGTTACGAGCAGTACTTC
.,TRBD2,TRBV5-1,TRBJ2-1,CASSLAGVAGTYNEQFF,TGCGCCAGCAGCTTGGCCGGAGTAGCGGGGACCTACAATGAGCAGTTCTTC
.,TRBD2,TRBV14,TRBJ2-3,CASSTTAGVRADTQYF,TGTGCCAGCAGCACAACAGCGGGAGTTAGGGCAGATACGCAGTATTTT
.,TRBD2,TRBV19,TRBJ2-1,CASSSEGLARNEQFF,TGTGCCAGTAGTTCAGAGGGACTAGCGAGGAATGAGCAGTTCTTC
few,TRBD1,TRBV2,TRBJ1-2,CASSRDRGNYGYTF,TGTGCCAGCAGCAGGGACAGGGGGAACTATGGCTACACCTTC
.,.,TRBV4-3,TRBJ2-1,CASSPRSSVGNEQFF,TGCGCCAGCAGCCCCAGGTCTAGCGTTGGCAATGAGCAGTTCTTC
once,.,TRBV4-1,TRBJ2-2,CASSQVLAHFNTGELFF,TGCGCCAGCAGCCAAGTACTAGCCCATTTTAACACCGGGGAGCTGTTTTTT
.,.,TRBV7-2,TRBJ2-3,CASSPETGSGTDTQYF,TGTGCCAGCAGCCCGGAAACTGGAAGCGGGACAGATACGCAGTATTTT
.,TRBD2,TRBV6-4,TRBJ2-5,CASSDSMASGFKGETQYF,TGTGCCAGCAGTGACTCCATGGCTAGCGGGTTTAAGGGAGAGACCCAGTACTTC
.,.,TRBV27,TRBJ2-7,CASSLGQSYEQYF,TGTGCCAGCAGTTTGGGGCAGAGCTACGAGCAGTACTTC
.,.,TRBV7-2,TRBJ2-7,CASSLGPGVSYEQYF,TGTGCCAGCAGCTTAGGGCCAGGGGTCTCCTACGAGCAGTACTTC
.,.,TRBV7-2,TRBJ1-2,CASSLEGRRGPYYGYTF,TGTGCCAGCAGCTTAGAAGGAAGACGGGGTCCCTACTATGGCTACACCTTC